The 22 T cell receptor beta chains given below trace back to one sample, sequenced in a study of blood T cell repertoires in COVID-19. Sequencing used immunoSEQ multiplex PCR; TCRdb keeps in-frame clones, though not all of them. The sample lists some 270,000 clones, around 90% occurring once. The sequenced material came from PBMCs or T cells enriched from blood (not recorded which). The receptor set was obtained from a middle-aged woman who had recovered from COVID-19.

This sequence joins TRBV6-5 and TRBJ2-1; 13 bases agree with TRBD2. Germline V CDR1 and CDR2: MNHEY, SVGAGI. This CDR3 is 15 amino acids long. V lost 2 bases, J lost 8 bases, and 3 bases stayed unmatched. CDR3 sequence reads: CASSYGTSGIYEQFF. CDR3 DNA sequence: TGTGCCAGCAGTTACGGGACTAGCGGGATTTATGAGCAGTTCTTC.

The chain carries TRBV5-1 and TRBJ2-3, with TRBD2 as a possible D gene (6 bases). CDR1 SGHRS and CDR2 YFSETQ come from the germline V gene. The CDR3 covers 15 residues. V was pared by 0 bases and J by 0 bases, with 8 bases between. CDR3 sequence: CASSLVLASTDTQYF. CDR3 nucleotide sequence: TGCGCCAGCAGCTTGGTACTAGCTAGCACAGATACGCAGTATTTT.

The chain recombines TRBV5-4 with TRBJ1-2; 9 bases fit TRBD1. Unmatched junction bases numbered 9, after V lost 4 bases and J lost 5 bases. Germline CDR1 SGHNT, CDR2 YYREEE (reference sequence). The CDR3 covers 15 residues. CDR3 residues: CASSRKDRGYYGYTF. CDR3 DNA: TGTGCCAGCAGCCGAAAGGACAGGGGATATTATGGCTACACCTTC. Based on the CDR3 plus reference TRBV5-4 and TRBJ1-2, the full variable domain is ETGVTQSPTHLIKTRGQQVTLRCSSQSGHNTVSWYQQALGQGPQFIFQYYREEENGRGNFPPRFSGLQFPNYSSELNVNALELDDSALYLCASSRKDRGYYGYTFGSGTRLTVV.

This sequence joins TRBV6-1 and TRBJ1-1, with D perhaps matching TRBD1 (6 bases). Per germline, CDR1 MNHNS and CDR2 SASEGT. This CDR3 is 19 amino acids long. The germline V and J ends were trimmed by 0 bases and 1 base, with 21 bases remaining between them. The CDR3 spells CASSEANRDIWMKNTEAFF. CDR3 nucleotide sequence: TGTGCCAGCAGTGAAGCGAACCGGGACATCTGGATGAAGAACACTGAAGCTTTCTTT.

The chain combines TRBV5-1 with TRBJ1-6; a weak D match, TRBD1 (5 bases). Germline lookup yields CDR1 SGHRS and CDR2 YFSETQ. This CDR3 spans 15 amino acids. V lost 0 bases and J 8 bases, leaving 12 bases between the germline ends. This chain's CDR3 is CASSLAARVDSPLHF. CDR3 bases: TGCGCCAGCAGCTTGGCCGCCAGGGTTGATTCACCCCTCCACTTT.

This chain connects TRBV5-4 to TRBJ1-2; maybe TRBD1 (5 bases). Per the germline V gene, CDR1 is SGHNT and CDR2 is YYREEE (reference sequence). Trimming cost V 4 bases and J 5 bases, with 18 bases left between them. The CDR3 runs 15 residues. Here the CDR3 reads CASSRRQRVGYGYTF. CDR3 bases: TGTGCCAGCAGCCGAAGACAGAGAGTAGGGTATGGCTACACCTTC. The full variable domain, in which reference TRBV5-4 and TRBJ1-2 provide the parts outside the CDR3, is ETGVTQSPTHLIKTRGQQVTLRCSSQSGHNTVSWYQQALGQGPQFIFQYYREEENGRGNFPPRFSGLQFPNYSSELNVNALELDDSALYLCASSRRQRVGYGYTFGSGTRLTVV.

CDR3 sequence (DNA): TGTGCCAGCAGCTTATTTGCGGGAGGGGGGGTCAATGAGCAGTTCTTC. Amino acids: CASSLFAGGGVNEQFF. V usage is TRBV11-2 and J usage is TRBJ2-1; the match to TRBD2 covers 9 bases. With V trimmed by 2 bases and J by 6 bases, 8 bases remained unmatched. CDR1 and CDR2 from the germline V gene are SGHAT and FQNNGV. The CDR3 is 16 residues long.

The J gene is TRBJ1-3, the V gene TRBV14, with unresolved D. The CDR3 extends over 15 amino acids. The V end lost 4 bases, the J end lost 6 bases, and 16 bases lay between the germline ends. Germline CDR1 and CDR2: SGHDN and FVKESK. The CDR3 sequence is CASSPTGSVSNTIYF. CDR3 nucleotide sequence: TGTGCCAGCAGCCCCACCGGGAGCGTATCAAACACCATATATTTT.

The genes are TRBV4-1 and TRBJ2-1; 9 bases are shared with TRBD2. Looked up from germline, CDR1 is MGHRA and CDR2 is YSYEKL. V dropped 0 bases and J dropped 2; count of bases not matched to a gene: 5. This CDR3 is built from 17 residues. In DNA, the CDR3 is TGCGCCAGCAGCCAAGAGGCGGCTAGCGGGACCTACAATGAGCAGTTCTTC. Protein sequence: CASSQEAASGTYNEQFF.

The chain recombines TRBV5-1 with TRBJ2-7, with D unresolved. The CDR3 consists of 13 residues. Germline-derived CDR1 and CDR2 are SGHRS and YFSETQ. V lost 4 bases, J lost 5 bases, and 13 bases lay in between. CDR3 region: CASSLPPSDEQYF. The CDR3, as DNA: TGCGCCAGCAGCCTACCTCCCTCGGACGAGCAGTACTTC.

The chain employs TRBV19 and TRBJ2-7; 8 bases line up with TRBD1. The CDR3 is 16 amino acids. Looked up from germline, CDR1 is LNHDA and CDR2 is SQIVND (reference sequence). Trimming cost V 3 bases and J 5 bases; bases outside gene matches: 12. DNA for the CDR3: TGTGCCAGTAGTATTTGGTGGACAGGGAAATTCAACGAGCAGTACTTC. This gives the protein CASSIWWTGKFNEQYF.

In regard to this clone: Other DNA sequences in this sample translate to the same CDR3. The chain uses TRBV5-1 and TRBJ2-5, with D tentatively TRBD2 (5 bases). The germline V and J ends were trimmed by 2 bases and 1 base, with 9 bases remaining between them. This CDR3 comprises 14 residues. Per germline, CDR1 SGHRS and CDR2 YFSETQ. CDR3 nucleotide sequence: TGCGCCAGCAGCTTACGTAGCGCCCAAGAGACCCAGTACTTC. Protein: CASSLRSAQETQYF.

This rearrangement joins TRBV5-1 to TRBJ2-7; 9 bases are a match to TRBD1. The CDR3 covers 14 residues. Losses at the gene ends were 3 bases for V and 6 bases for J; bases not matched to a gene: 7. Germline V lookup: CDR1 SGHRS, CDR2 YFSETQ. The CDR3 region has the DNA TGCGCCAGCAGCTCCGGACAGGGGAGGGTCGAGCAGTACTTC. It specifies CASSSGQGRVEQYF.

The rearrangement links TRBV7-6 to TRBJ2-1; 7 bases match TRBD2. The germline gives CDR1 SGHVS, CDR2 FNYEAQ. The CDR3 extends over 15 amino acids. Trimming removed 5 bases from V and 6 bases from J; junction bases left unmatched: 10. The CDR3 here is CASSPWGGGPNEQFF. Written as DNA, the CDR3 is TGTGCCAGCAGCCCATGGGGCGGGGGTCCCAATGAGCAGTTCTTC.

V and J are TRBV7-6 and TRBJ1-4; TRBD1 aligns across 10 bases. The CDR3 loop spans 15 amino acids. Germline V gives CDR1 SGHVS, CDR2 FNYEAQ. The V gene end was trimmed by 6 bases and the J gene end by 3 bases; junction bases not matched to a gene: 4. The DNA for the CDR3 is TGTGCCAGCAGAAAGACAGGGGGCTCTAATGAAAAACTGTTTTTT. Its translation: CASRKTGGSNEKLFF.

This clone was recorded only once. V is TRBV29-1 and J is TRBJ2-3, with TRBD1 matching 10 bases. This CDR3 has 18 amino acids. After removal of 3 bases from V and 4 bases from J, the junction contained 16 bases not matched to a gene. Germline V CDR1 and CDR2: SQVTM, ANQGSEA. In DNA, the CDR3 is TGCAGCGTTGAGCCCTTACCGGGACAGGGGTTATGGGCAGATACGCAGTATTTT. Protein product: CSVEPLPGQGLWADTQYF.

The V gene is TRBV2, the J gene TRBJ1-2; TRBD1 matches 8 bases. The CDR3 is made up of 14 amino acids. Germline V CDR1 and CDR2: SNHLY, FYNNEI. The trim removed 5 bases at V and 7 bases at J, leaving 9 bases unmatched. CDR3 DNA: TGTGCCAGCAGTCAACGCAGGGGGCAAGGTGGCTACACCTTC. Amino acids: CASSQRRGQGGYTF.

This chain connects TRBV9 to TRBJ1-2; no firm D call. The CDR3 length is 14 residues. Germline assignment: CDR1 SGDLS and CDR2 YYNGEE. The V end lost 0 bases, the J end lost 3 bases, and 9 bases lay between the germline ends. CDR3 nucleotides: TGTGCCAGCAGCGTAGTAGCTCTGGACTATGGCTACACCTTC. Encoded protein: CASSVVALDYGYTF.

The chain couples TRBV27 to TRBJ2-7; 10 bases match TRBD2. Trimming cost V 5 bases and J 5 bases; bases outside gene matches: 9. The length of the CDR3 is 15 residues. Germline values: CDR1 MNHEY, CDR2 SMNVEV (reference sequence). CDR3 loop: CASSPQRGGRDEQYF. The CDR3 DNA reads as TGTGCCAGCAGTCCCCAGCGGGGGGGCCGAGACGAGCAGTACTTC.

The J gene is TRBJ2-1, the V gene TRBV11-3, with D possibly matching TRBD2 (6 bases). This CDR3 comprises 15 residues. Germline values: CDR1 SGHNT, CDR2 YENEEA. The ends were cut back, 1 base at V and 4 bases at J, with 11 bases in the middle. CDR3 residues: CASSLGRGNYNEQFF. The CDR3 DNA sequence: TGTGCCAGCAGCTTAGGTCGGGGGAATTACAATGAGCAGTTCTTC. The whole variable domain, remainder taken from reference TRBV11-3 and TRBJ2-1, is EAGVVQSPRYKIIEKKQPVAFWCNPISGHNTLYWYLQNLGQGPELLIRYENEEAVDDSQLPKDRFSAERLKGVDSTLKIQPAELGDSAVYLCASSLGRGNYNEQFFGPGTRLTVL.

The V gene is TRBV6-6, the J gene TRBJ1-4, with D possibly matching TRBD1 (5 bases). The CDR3 is 13 residues long. Trimming stripped 4 bases from V and 7 bases from J, with 10 bases between. CDR1 is MNHNY and CDR2 is SVGAGI in the germline V gene (reference sequence). For the CDR3, the DNA is TGTGCCAGCAGTTGGGACTATAGTGAAAAACTGTTTTTT. Its translation: CASSWDYSEKLFF.

This clone appeared once. The rearrangement uses TRBV2 and TRBJ2-7, with 7 bases fitting TRBD1. Trimming cost V 3 bases and J 4 bases; bases outside gene matches: 3. The CDR3 covers 13 residues. CDR1 SNHLY and CDR2 FYNNEI come from the germline V gene. The CDR3 loop reads CASSEGQLYEQYF. For the CDR3, the DNA is TGTGCCAGCAGTGAGGGACAGCTATACGAGCAGTACTTC.